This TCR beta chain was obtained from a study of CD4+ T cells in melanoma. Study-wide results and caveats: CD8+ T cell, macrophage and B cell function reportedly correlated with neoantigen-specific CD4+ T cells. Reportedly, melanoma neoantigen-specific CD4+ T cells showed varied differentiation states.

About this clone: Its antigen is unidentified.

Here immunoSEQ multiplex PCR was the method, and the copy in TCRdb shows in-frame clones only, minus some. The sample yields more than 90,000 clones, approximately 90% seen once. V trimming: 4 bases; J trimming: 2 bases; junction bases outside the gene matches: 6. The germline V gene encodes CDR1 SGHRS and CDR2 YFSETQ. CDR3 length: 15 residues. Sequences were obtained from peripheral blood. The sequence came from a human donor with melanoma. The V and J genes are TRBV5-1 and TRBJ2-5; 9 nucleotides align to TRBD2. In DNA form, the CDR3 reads TGCGCCAGCAGCACGCTAGCGGGGACGCAAGAGACCCAGTACTTC. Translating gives CASSTLAGTQETQYF.